This TCR beta chain was sequenced for a study of CD4+ T cells in melanoma. Study-wide results and limits: Reportedly, melanoma neoantigen-specific CD4+ T cells showed varied differentiation states. CD8+ T cell, macrophage and B cell function reportedly correlated with neoantigen-specific CD4+ T cells.

This clone came up once. The antigen is unknown. Using immunoSEQ multiplex PCR, the repertoire was profiled, and TCRdb retains in-frame clones only, with some absent. The repertoire holds around 110,000 clones, roughly 90% seen once, with around 3% in the top ten. The ends lost 5 bases at V and 3 bases at J; junction bases unmatched: 6. CDR3 length equals 15 residues. Germline-derived CDR1 and CDR2 are SGHAT and FQNNGV. Sequenced sample: peripheral blood. The chain employs TRBV11-2 and TRBJ2-3, with 9 nucleotides matching TRBD2. The source is a human donor with melanoma. The CDR3: CASSDGLAKTDTQYF. The CDR3 DNA is TGTGCCAGCAGCGACGGACTAGCGAAAACAGATACGCAGTATTTT.